This T cell receptor (beta chain) appears in the sequencing data of a study of T cells in Graves' hyperthyroidism and ophthalmopathy. Study observations and caveats: Ophthalmopathy could be told apart from stable hyperthyroidism with a 13 V-J model.

Lactation, pregnancy, other autoimmune disease or uncontrolled infection led to exclusion of patients. Together with thyroid ultrasound, orbital computed tomography, serum thyroxine and TRAb, clinical symptoms were used for diagnoses. The investigators amplified TCR beta CDR3 regions from RNA transcripts. With the HTBI primer set, the TCR CDR3 went through a first round of RT-PCR. TCRdb redid the calling of the multiplex PCR reads with MiXCR, one entry per CDR3 protein. The sample shows 550,000 to 700,000 distinct CDR3 sequences, about 43% of them seen only once. With regard to this clonotype: Antigen: not known.

The clonotype was recovered from an adult woman with Graves' disease, either hyperthyroidism or ophthalmopathy (not recorded which). Source material: peripheral blood or thyroid tissue (not recorded which).

CDR3 nucleotides: TGTGCCAGCAGCGACCGTAGGGGGAACTATGGCTACACCTTC. This gives the protein CASSDRRGNYGYTF. This sequence joins TRBV25-1 and TRBJ1-2; a possible D gene is TRBD1 (6 bases). V gave up 6 bases and J gave up 2 bases, with 13 bases separating them. This CDR3 has 14 amino acids. In germline, CDR1 is MGHDK, CDR2 SYGVNS.